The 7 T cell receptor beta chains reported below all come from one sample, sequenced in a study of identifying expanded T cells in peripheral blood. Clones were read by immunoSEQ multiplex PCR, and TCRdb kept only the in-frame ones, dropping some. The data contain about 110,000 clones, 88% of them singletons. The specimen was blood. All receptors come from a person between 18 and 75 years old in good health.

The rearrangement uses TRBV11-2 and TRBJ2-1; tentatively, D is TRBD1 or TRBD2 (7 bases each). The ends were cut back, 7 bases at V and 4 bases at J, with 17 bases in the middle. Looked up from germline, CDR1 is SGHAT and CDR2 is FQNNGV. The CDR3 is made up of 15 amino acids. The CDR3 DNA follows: TGTGCCAGCACCTTGGCCAGGGGGGGTTACAATGAGCAGTTCTTC. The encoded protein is CASTLARGGYNEQFF.

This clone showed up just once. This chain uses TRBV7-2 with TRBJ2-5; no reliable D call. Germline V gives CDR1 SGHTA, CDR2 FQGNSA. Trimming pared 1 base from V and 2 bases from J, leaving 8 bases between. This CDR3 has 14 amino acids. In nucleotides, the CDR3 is TGTGCCAGCAGCTTAGACAGTTCACAAGAGACCCAGTACTTC. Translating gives CASSLDSSQETQYF.

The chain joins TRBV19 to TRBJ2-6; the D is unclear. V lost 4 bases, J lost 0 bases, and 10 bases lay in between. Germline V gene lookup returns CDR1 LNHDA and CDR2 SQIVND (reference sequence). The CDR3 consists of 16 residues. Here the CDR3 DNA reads TGTGCCAGTAGTAATTCGGGCGGCTCTGGGGCCAACGTCCTGACTTTC. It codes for CASSNSGGSGANVLTF.

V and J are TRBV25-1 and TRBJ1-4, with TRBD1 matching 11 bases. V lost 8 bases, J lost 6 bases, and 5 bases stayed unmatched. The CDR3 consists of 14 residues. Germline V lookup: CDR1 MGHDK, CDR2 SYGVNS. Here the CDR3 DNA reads TGTGCCAGCGCTTTGGGACAGGGGGATGAAAAACTGTTTTTT. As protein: CASALGQGDEKLFF.

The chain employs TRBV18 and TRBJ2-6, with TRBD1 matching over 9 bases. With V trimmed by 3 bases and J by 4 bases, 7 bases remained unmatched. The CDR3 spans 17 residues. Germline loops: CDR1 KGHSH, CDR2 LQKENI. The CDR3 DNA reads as TGTGCCAGCTCACCGTTACAGGGGGCGCTCGGGGCCAACGTCCTGACTTTC. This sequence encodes CASSPLQGALGANVLTF.

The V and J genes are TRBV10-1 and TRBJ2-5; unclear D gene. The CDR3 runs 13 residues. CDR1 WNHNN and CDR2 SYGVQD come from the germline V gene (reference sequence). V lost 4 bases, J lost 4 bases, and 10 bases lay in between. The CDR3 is CASSGNRLETQYF. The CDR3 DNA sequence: TGCGCCAGCAGTGGTAACAGACTAGAGACCCAGTACTTC.

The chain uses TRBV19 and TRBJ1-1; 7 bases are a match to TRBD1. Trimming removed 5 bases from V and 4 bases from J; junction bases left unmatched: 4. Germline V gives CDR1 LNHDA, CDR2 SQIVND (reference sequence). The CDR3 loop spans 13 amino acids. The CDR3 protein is CASSQGGGTEAFF. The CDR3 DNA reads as TGTGCCAGTAGTCAAGGGGGCGGCACTGAAGCTTTCTTT.